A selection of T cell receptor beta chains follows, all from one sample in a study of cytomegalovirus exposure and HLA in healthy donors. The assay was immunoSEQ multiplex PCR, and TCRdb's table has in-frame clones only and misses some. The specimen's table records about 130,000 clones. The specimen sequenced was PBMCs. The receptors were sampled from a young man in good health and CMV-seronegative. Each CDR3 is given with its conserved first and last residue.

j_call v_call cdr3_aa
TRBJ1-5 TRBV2 CASSARQPPSNQPQHF
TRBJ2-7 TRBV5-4 CASSDRTSGGYEQYF
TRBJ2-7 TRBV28 CASSGDRSSGYVYEQYF
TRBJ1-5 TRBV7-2 CASSLLQSNQPQHF
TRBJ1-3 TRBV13 CASSLVSRGGTGNTIYF
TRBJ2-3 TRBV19 CASRRTSGARDTQYF
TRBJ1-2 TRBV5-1 CASSSLTGTGKNGYTF
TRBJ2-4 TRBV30 CACSGGPYIQYF
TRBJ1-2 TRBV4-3 CASSQGNGATYGYTF
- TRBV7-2 CASSLHLAGAPSYEQYF
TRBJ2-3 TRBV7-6 CASSFLFRAGSSTDTQYF
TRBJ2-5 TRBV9 CASSVEGYHQETQYF
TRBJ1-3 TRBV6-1 CASNPREVSRNTIYF
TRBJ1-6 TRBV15 CATSRDLTGTSSYNSPLHF
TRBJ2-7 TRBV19 CASETGAYEQYF
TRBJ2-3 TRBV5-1 CASSLFPDLAQGDTQYF
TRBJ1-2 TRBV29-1 CSVGTGQKIYGYTF
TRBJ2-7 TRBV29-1 CSVEEDRGGKSRKQYF
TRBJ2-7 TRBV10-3 CAIGEGLSYEQYF
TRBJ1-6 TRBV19 CASSGNSPLHF
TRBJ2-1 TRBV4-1 CASSLGPNEQFF
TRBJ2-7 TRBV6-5 CASSRGQPYEQYF
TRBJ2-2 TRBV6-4 CASQNDNTGELFF
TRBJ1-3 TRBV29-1 CSVGTGEGNTIYF